This T cell receptor beta chain was retrieved from a study of blood T cell repertoires in COVID-19. The CDR3 consists of 17 residues. The V end lost 4 bases, the J end lost 0 bases, and 15 bases lay between the germline ends. In germline, CDR1 is MDHEN, CDR2 SYDVKM. Original processing methods: Nucleated cell counts were estimated from reference gene primer amplification. Clones were read by immunoSEQ multiplex PCR, and TCRdb kept only the in-frame ones, dropping some. That table gives V, J and clone size, and the DNA gave D and trimming. Among about 400,000 clones listed, around 90% were seen once. This sequence joins TRBV28 and TRBJ1-4; D is uncertain. This TCR was recovered from a human donor in a cohort sampled during active COVID-19. Specimen: peripheral blood. The CDR3 protein is CASSSPPSVATNEKLFF. The CDR3 DNA follows: TGTGCCAGCAGTTCCCCTCCATCAGTTGCAACTAATGAAAAACTGTTTTTT. The complete variable domain, with remaining parts taken from reference TRBV28 and TRBJ1-4, reads DVKVTQSSRYLVKRTGEKVFLECVQDMDHENMFWYRQDPGLGLRLIYFSYDVKMKEKGDIPEGYSVSREKKERFSLILESASTNQTSMYLCASSSPPSVATNEKLFFGSGTQLSVL.